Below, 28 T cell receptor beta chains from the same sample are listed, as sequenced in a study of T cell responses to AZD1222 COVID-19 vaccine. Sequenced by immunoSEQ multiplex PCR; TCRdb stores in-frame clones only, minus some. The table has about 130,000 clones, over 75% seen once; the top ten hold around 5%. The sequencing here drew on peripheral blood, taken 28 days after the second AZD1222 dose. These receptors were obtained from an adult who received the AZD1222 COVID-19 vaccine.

CDR3 coding DNA: TGTGCCAGCAGCTTAGTTCGTGCTAGGGGGTTTATGGAGACCCAGTACTTC. Encoded protein: CASSLVRARGFMETQYF. The gene calls are TRBV11-3 and TRBJ2-5, with a tentative D call TRBD1 (6 bases). Between the trimmed V and J ends, which lost 1 base and 5 bases, there was a span of 20 bases. Germline values: CDR1 SGHNT, CDR2 YENEEA. This CDR3 is built from 17 residues.

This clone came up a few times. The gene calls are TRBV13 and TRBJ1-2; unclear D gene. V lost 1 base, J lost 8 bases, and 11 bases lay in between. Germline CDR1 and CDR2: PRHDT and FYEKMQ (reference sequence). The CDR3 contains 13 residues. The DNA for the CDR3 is TGTGCCAGCAGCTTAGTTCTCAGAGGGGGCTACACCTTC. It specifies CASSLVLRGGYTF.

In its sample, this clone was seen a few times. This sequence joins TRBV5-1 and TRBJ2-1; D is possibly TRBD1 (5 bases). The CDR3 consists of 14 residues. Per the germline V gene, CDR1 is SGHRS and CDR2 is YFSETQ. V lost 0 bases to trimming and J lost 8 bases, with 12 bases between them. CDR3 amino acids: CASSLDWGIDEQFF. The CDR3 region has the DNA TGCGCCAGCAGCTTGGATTGGGGCATCGATGAGCAGTTCTTC.

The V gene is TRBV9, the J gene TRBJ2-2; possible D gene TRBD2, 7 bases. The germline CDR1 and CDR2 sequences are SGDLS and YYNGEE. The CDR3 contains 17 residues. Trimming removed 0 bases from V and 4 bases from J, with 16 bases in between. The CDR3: CASSVDDGGPGTGELFF. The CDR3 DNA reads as TGTGCCAGCAGCGTAGATGACGGGGGGCCGGGCACCGGGGAGCTGTTTTTT. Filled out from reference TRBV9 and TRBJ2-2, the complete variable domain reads DSGVTQTPKHLITATGQRVTLRCSPRSGDLSVYWYQQSLDQGLQFLIQYYNGEERAKGNILERFSAQQFPDLHSELNLSSLELGDSALYFCASSVDDGGPGTGELFFGEGSRLTVL.

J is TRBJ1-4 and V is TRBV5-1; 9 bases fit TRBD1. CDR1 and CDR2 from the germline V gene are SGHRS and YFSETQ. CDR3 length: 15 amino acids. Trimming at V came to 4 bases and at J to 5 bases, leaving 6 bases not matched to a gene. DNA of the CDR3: TGCGCCAGCAGCATCGGGACAGGGAGGAATGAAAAACTGTTTTTT. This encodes CASSIGTGRNEKLFF.

The CDR3: CAWSRTKRQRSTDTQYF. As DNA, the CDR3 is TGTGCCTGGAGCCGGACTAAGCGGCAAAGATCAACAGATACGCAGTATTTT. The V and J genes are TRBV30 and TRBJ2-3, with D perhaps TRBD2 (6 bases). The CDR3 spans 17 residues. V lost 3 bases to trimming and J lost 3 bases, with 22 bases between them. From germline, CDR1 is GTSNPN and CDR2 SVGIG (reference sequence). Looking up the rest from reference TRBV30 and TRBJ2-3 gives the full variable domain: SQTIHQWPATLVQPVGSPLSLECTVEGTSNPNLYWYRQAAGRGLQLLFYSVGIGQISSEVPQNLSASRPQDRQFILSSKKLLLSDSGFYLCAWSRTKRQRSTDTQYFGPGTRLTVL.

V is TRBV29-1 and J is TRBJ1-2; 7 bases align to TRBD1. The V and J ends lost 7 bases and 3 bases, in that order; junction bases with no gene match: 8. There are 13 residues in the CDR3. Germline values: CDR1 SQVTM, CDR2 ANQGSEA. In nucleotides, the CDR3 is TGCAGCGGCAAGACAGGGACCGACTATGGCTACACCTTC. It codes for CSGKTGTDYGYTF.

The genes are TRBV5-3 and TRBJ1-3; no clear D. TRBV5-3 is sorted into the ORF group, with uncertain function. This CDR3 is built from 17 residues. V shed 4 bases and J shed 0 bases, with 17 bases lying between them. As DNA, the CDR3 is TGTGCCAGAAGCCCCCAGTGGCGTCGGAGCTCTGGAAACACCATATATTTT. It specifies CARSPQWRRSSGNTIYF.

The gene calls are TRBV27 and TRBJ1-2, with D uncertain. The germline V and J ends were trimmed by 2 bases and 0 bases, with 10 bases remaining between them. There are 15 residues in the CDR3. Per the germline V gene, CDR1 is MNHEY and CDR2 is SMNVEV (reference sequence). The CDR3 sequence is CASSLAADANYGYTF. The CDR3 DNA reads TGTGCCAGCAGTTTAGCGGCGGACGCTAACTATGGCTACACCTTC.

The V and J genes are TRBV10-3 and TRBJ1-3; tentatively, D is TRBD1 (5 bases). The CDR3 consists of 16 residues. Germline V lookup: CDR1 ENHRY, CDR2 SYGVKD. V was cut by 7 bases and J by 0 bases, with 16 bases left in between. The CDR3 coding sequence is TGTGCCATCACTCCCTTCGGGGACTCCTCTGGAAACACCATATATTTT. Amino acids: CAITPFGDSSGNTIYF.

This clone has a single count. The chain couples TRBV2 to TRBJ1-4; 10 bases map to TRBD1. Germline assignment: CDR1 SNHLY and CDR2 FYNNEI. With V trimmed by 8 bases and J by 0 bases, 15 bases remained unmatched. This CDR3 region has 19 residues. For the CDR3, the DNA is TGTGCCAGCCTCCTCGGGACAGGGGATCAATGGGCAACTAATGAAAAACTGTTTTTT. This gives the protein CASLLGTGDQWATNEKLFF.

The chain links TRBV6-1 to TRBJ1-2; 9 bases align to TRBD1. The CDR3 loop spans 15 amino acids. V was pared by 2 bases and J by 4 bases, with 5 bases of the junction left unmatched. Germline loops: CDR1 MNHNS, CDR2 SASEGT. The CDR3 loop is CASSETGGAGYGYTF. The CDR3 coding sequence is TGTGCCAGCAGTGAAACAGGGGGCGCGGGCTATGGCTACACCTTC.

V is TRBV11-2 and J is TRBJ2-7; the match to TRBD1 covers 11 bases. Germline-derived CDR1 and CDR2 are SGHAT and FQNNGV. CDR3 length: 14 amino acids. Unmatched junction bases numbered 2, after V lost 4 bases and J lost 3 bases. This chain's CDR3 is CASSSGTGGYEQYF. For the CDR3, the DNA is TGTGCCAGCAGCTCCGGGACAGGGGGCTACGAGCAGTACTTC. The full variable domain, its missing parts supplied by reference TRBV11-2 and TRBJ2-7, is EAGVAQSPRYKIIEKRQSVAFWCNPISGHATLYWYQQILGQGPKLLIQFQNNGVVDDSQLPKDRFSAERLKGVDSTLKIQPAKLEDSAVYLCASSSGTGGYEQYFGPGTRLTVT.

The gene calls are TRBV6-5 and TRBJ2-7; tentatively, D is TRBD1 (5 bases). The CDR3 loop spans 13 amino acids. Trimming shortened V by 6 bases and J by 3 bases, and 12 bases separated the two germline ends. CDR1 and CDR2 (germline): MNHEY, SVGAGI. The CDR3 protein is CASRSTDFYEQYF. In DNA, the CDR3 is TGTGCCAGCAGGTCGACAGACTTCTACGAGCAGTACTTC.

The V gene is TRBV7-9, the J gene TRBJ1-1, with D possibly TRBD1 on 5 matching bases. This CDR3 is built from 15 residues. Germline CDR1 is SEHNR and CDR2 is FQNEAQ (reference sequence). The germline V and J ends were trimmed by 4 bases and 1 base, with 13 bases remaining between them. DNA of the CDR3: TGTGCCAGCAGCTCGACAACAGGACCGAACACTGAAGCTTTCTTT. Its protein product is CASSSTTGPNTEAFF. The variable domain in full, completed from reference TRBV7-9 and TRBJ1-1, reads DTGVSQNPRHKITKRGQNVTFRCDPISEHNRLYWYRQTLGQGPEFLTYFQNEAQLEKSRLLSDRFSAERPKGSFSTLEIQRTEQGDSAMYLCASSSTTGPNTEAFFGQGTRLTVV.

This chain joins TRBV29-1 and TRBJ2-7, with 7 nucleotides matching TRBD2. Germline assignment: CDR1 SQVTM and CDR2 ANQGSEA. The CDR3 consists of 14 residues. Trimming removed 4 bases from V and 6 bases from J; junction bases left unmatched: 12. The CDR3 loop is CSVGVGSGKIEQYF. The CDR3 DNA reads TGCAGCGTTGGGGTAGGCAGCGGGAAAATCGAGCAGTACTTC.

The DNA for the CDR3 is TGTGCCAGCAGCCCCGACCGGGATCAGCCCCAGCATTTT. Its protein is CASSPDRDQPQHF. The chain couples TRBV3-1 (or the pseudogene TRBV3-2) to TRBJ1-5; D call uncertain. Germline lookup yields CDR1 LGHDT and CDR2 YNNKEL (reference sequence). The CDR3 contains 13 residues. V lost 4 bases to trimming and J lost 5 bases, with 9 bases between them.

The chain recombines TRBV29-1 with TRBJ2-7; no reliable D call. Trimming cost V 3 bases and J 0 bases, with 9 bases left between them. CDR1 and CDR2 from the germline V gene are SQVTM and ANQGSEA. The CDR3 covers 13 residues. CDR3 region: CSVEPPDSYEQYF. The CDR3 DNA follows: TGCAGCGTTGAGCCCCCTGACTCCTACGAGCAGTACTTC.

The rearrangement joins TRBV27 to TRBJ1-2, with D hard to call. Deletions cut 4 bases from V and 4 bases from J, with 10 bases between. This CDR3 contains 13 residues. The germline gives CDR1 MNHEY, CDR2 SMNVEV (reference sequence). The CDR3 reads CASSSDERYGYTF. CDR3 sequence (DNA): TGTGCCAGCAGTTCGGACGAACGCTATGGCTACACCTTC.

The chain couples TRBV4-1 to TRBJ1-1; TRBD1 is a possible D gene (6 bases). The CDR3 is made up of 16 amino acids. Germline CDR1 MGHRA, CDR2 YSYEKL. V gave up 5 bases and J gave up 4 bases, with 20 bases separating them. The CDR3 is CASSFRGGRGGTEAFF. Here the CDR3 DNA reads TGCGCCAGCAGCTTCCGCGGGGGGCGCGGTGGCACTGAAGCTTTCTTT.

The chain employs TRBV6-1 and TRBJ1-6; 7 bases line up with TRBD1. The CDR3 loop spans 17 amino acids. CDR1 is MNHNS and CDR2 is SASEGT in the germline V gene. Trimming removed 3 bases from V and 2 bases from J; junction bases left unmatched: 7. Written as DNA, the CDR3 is TGTGCCAGCAGTGAGCGACAGGGAGCGACCTATAATTCACCCCTCCACTTT. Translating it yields CASSERQGATYNSPLHF.

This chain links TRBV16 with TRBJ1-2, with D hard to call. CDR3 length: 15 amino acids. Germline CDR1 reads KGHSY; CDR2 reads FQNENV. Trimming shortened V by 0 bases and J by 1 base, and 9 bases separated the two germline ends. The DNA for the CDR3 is TGTGCCAGCAGCCAATCGCTCGGACTTAACTATGGCTACACCTTC. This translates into CASSQSLGLNYGYTF.

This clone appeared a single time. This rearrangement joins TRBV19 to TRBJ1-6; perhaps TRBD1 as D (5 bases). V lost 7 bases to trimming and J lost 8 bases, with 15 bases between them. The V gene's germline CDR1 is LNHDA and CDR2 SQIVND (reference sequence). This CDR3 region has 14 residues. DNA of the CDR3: TGTGCCAGTAACAGGCAGGGTGTTTATTCACCCCTCCACTTT. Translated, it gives CASNRQGVYSPLHF.

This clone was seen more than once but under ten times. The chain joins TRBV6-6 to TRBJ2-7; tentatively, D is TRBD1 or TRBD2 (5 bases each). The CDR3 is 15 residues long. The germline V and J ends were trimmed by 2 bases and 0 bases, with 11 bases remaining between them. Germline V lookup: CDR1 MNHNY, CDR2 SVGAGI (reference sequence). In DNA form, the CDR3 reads TGTGCCAGCAGTTACCAAATAGGGACCTCCTACGAGCAGTACTTC. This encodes CASSYQIGTSYEQYF.

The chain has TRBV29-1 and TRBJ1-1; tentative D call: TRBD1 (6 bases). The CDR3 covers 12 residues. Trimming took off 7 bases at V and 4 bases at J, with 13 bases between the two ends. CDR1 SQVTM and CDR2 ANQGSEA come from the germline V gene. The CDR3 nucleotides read TGCAGCGCCGGGGGGGCCGCCACTGAAGCTTTCTTT. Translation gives CSAGGAATEAFF.

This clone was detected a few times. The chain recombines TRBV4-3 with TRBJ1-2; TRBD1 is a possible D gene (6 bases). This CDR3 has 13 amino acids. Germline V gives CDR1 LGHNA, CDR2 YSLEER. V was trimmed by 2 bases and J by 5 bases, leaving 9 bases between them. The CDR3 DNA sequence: TGCGCCAGCAGCCAAAGAGGGGGTTATGGCTACACCTTC. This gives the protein CASSQRGGYGYTF.

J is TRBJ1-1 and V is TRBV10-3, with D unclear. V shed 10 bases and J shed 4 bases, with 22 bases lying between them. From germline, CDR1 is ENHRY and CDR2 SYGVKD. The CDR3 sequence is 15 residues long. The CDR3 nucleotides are TGTGCCACCGTGGACGGAAGTAGACCTAGCACTGAAGCTTTCTTT. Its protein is CATVDGSRPSTEAFF.

The DNA for the CDR3 is TGTGCCAGCAGCCAAGGAGGACAGGGAAACCAGCCCCAGCATTTT. Protein: CASSQGGQGNQPQHF. The chain has TRBV3-1 (or the pseudogene TRBV3-2) and TRBJ1-5; 8 nucleotides agree with TRBD1. Germline CDR1 LGHDT, CDR2 YNNKEL (reference sequence). The ends lost 1 base at V and 7 bases at J; junction bases unmatched: 6. CDR3 size: 15 residues.